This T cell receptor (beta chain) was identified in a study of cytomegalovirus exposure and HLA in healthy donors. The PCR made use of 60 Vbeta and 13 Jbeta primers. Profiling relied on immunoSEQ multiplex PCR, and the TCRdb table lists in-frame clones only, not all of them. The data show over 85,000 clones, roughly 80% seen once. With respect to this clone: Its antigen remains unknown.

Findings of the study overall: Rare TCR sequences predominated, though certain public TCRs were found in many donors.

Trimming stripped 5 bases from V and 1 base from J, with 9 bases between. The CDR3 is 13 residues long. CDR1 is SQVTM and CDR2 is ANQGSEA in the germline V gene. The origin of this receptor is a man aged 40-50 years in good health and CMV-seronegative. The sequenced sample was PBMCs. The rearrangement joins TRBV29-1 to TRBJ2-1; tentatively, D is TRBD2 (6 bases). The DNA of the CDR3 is TGCAGCGTTCGGAGGGAATCCTACAATGAGCAGTTCTTC. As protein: CSVRRESYNEQFF.